The 22 T cell receptor beta chains in this list originate from one sample, sequenced in a study of shared clonotypes between healthy human individuals. The data were produced by immunoSEQ multiplex PCR, yet TCRdb's version contains in-frame clones alone and is incomplete. This repertoire shows over a million clones, about 84% found once; its top ten account for under 0.8%. Sequencing was performed on memory CD4+ T cells from PBMCs. Indicated subset: CD45RA-negative fraction. Receptor source: a man between 18 and 35 years old in good health. Some clones in this sample may be carry-over from other donors' samples.

With regard to this clone: Being one base from a much bigger clone, this may be a read error. The chain links TRBV7-9 to TRBJ1-3, with D unclear. Trimming stripped 5 bases from V and 3 bases from J, with 8 bases between. The CDR3 contains 13 residues. The germline CDR1 and CDR2 sequences are SEHNR and FQNEAQ (reference sequence). The DNA of the CDR3 is TGTGCCAGCAGCCCCGGGCTTGGAAACACCATATATTTT. This gives the protein CASSPGLGNTIYF.

The chain has TRBV28 and TRBJ1-2, with 11 bases identical to TRBD1. This CDR3 is built from 14 residues. V shed 8 bases and J 8 bases; nucleotides not matched to a gene: 10. The germline V gene has CDR1 MDHEN and CDR2 SYDVKM. The DNA of the CDR3 is TGTGCCAGCGCGAGTCCCAGGACAGGGGGCGGCTACACCTTC. Amino acids: CASASPRTGGGYTF.

There are a few counts of this clone. V is TRBV5-1 and J is TRBJ1-4, with TRBD1 matching over 9 bases. J gave up 5 bases and V 0 bases, and 2 bases lay outside the gene matches. The germline V gene encodes CDR1 SGHRS and CDR2 YFSETQ. The CDR3 has 15 amino acids. CDR3 loop: CASSLDGTGNEKLFF. Written as DNA, the CDR3 is TGCGCCAGCAGCTTGGATGGGACAGGGAATGAAAAACTGTTTTTT.

A word on this clone: The same CDR3 arises from other DNA sequences in this sample as well. This chain joins TRBV9 and TRBJ2-2; no clear D. Germline lookup yields CDR1 SGDLS and CDR2 YYNGEE. V was clipped by 0 bases and J by 3 bases, with 6 bases between them. CDR3 length: 14 residues. The CDR3 loop reads CASSVVLDTGELFF. DNA for the CDR3: TGTGCCAGCAGCGTAGTCCTAGACACCGGGGAGCTGTTTTTT.

The chain recombines TRBV27 with TRBJ2-7; 9 bases map to TRBD1. V was pared by 5 bases and J by 5 bases, with 7 bases of the junction left unmatched. Per the germline V gene, CDR1 is MNHEY and CDR2 is SMNVEV (reference sequence). This CDR3 contains 14 residues. This CDR3 reads CASSRTGGRDEQYF. The CDR3 DNA sequence: TGTGCCAGCAGTCGAACAGGGGGCAGGGACGAGCAGTACTTC.

The sample holds one count of this clone. The gene calls are TRBV4-1 and TRBJ2-5; possibly TRBD2 for D (5 bases). With the DNA end fitting TRBJ2-7 better, the J assignment may be wrong. The CDR3 sequence is 14 residues long. From germline, CDR1 is MGHRA and CDR2 YSYEKL. The CDR3 here is CASSQADSSYEQYF. The CDR3 DNA sequence: TGCGCCAGCAGCCAAGCGGACTCCTCCTACGAGCAGTACTTC.

The chain recombines TRBV30 with TRBJ1-5; D remains unclear. Trimming shortened V by 3 bases and J by 2 bases, and 8 bases separated the two germline ends. Per the germline V gene, CDR1 is GTSNPN and CDR2 is SVGIG (reference sequence). The CDR3 loop spans 13 amino acids. The CDR3 protein is CAWSPSGNQPQHF. The CDR3 nucleotides read TGTGCCTGGAGCCCGTCTGGCAATCAGCCCCAGCATTTT. The variable domain in full, with the rest retrieved from reference TRBV30 and TRBJ1-5, is SQTIHQWPATLVQPVGSPLSLECTVEGTSNPNLYWYRQAAGRGLQLLFYSVGIGQISSEVPQNLSASRPQDRQFILSSKKLLLSDSGFYLCAWSPSGNQPQHFGDGTRLSIL.

This chain connects TRBV7-9 to TRBJ2-7, with 7 bases fitting TRBD2. CDR1 is SEHNR, CDR2 FQNEAQ, per germline (reference sequence). J was trimmed by 1 base and V by 5 bases; bases with no gene match: 8. The CDR3 sequence is 15 residues long. This CDR3 reads CASSPLRERSYEQYF. The CDR3 nucleotides are TGTGCCAGCAGCCCCCTGCGGGAGCGGTCCTACGAGCAGTACTTC.

About this clone itself: Other DNA sequences from this sample encode an identical CDR3 as well. V usage is TRBV2 and J usage is TRBJ2-5, with unresolved D. V was clipped by 4 bases and J by 0 bases, with 3 bases between them. Germline CDR1 and CDR2: SNHLY and FYNNEI. CDR3 size: 12 residues. The CDR3 region has the DNA TGTGCCAGCAGTGGCTACCAAGAGACCCAGTACTTC. This encodes CASSGYQETQYF.

This rearrangement joins TRBV28 to TRBJ2-5; a weak D match, TRBD2 (5 bases). Germline V CDR1 and CDR2: MDHEN, SYDVKM. The CDR3 has 16 residues. V lost 1 base and J lost 1, with 13 bases in between. CDR3 protein: CASSLFGVQSQETQYF. DNA for the CDR3: TGTGCCAGCAGTTTATTCGGGGTCCAAAGCCAAGAGACCCAGTACTTC.

The V call is TRBV30, the J call TRBJ2-7; D possibly corresponds to TRBD1 (5 bases). The CDR3 has 13 amino acids. Trimming pared 3 bases from V and 3 bases from J, leaving 12 bases between. From germline, CDR1 is GTSNPN and CDR2 SVGIG (reference sequence). This CDR3 is CAWSEDTNYEQYF. The CDR3 nucleotides are TGTGCCTGGAGCGAGGACACTAACTACGAGCAGTACTTC.

The rearrangement links TRBV18 to TRBJ2-7, with 7 bases matching TRBD2. Germline V gene sequence: CDR1 KGHSH, CDR2 LQKENI. Trimming cost V 6 bases and J 5 bases; bases outside gene matches: 16. The CDR3 covers 16 residues. CDR3: CASSPYLAAGRNEQYF. DNA for the CDR3: TGTGCCAGCTCCCCCTATTTAGCAGCGGGAAGAAACGAGCAGTACTTC.

This clone was recorded only once. This chain links TRBV10-3 with TRBJ2-2, with 8 bases that match TRBD2. Germline CDR1 is ENHRY and CDR2 is SYGVKD. J was trimmed by 3 bases and V by 0 bases; bases with no gene match: 6. The CDR3 extends over 17 amino acids. The CDR3 reads CAISESGLAGHTGELFF. The CDR3 region has the DNA TGTGCCATCAGTGAGTCGGGGTTAGCGGGGCACACCGGGGAGCTGTTTTTT.

V is TRBV7-8 and J is TRBJ1-1; 8 nucleotides line up with TRBD1. The CDR3 contains 14 residues. Germline V gene lookup returns CDR1 SGHVS and CDR2 FQNEAQ. Germline trimming cut 2 bases from V and 11 bases from J; bases unmatched to any gene: 10. The CDR3 loop reads CASSLRRDRSLAFF. Here the CDR3 DNA reads TGTGCCAGCAGCTTACGCCGGGACAGGTCTTTGGCTTTCTTT.

The V and J genes are TRBV10-3 and TRBJ2-5, with unresolved D. The DNA end is a closer match to TRBJ2-7, so the J assignment may be wrong. Germline V gene lookup returns CDR1 ENHRY and CDR2 SYGVKD. There are 12 residues in the CDR3. The CDR3 spells CAISVIQREQYF. Written as DNA, the CDR3 is TGTGCCATCAGTGTCATACAGCGCGAGCAGTACTTC.

For this clone: Other nucleotide sequences from this sample produce the same CDR3. This chain uses TRBV6-6 with TRBJ2-5; D uncertain. V was pared by 2 bases and J by 5 bases, with 6 bases between. There are 12 residues in the CDR3. Germline V CDR1 and CDR2: MNHNY, SVGAGI (reference sequence). The CDR3: CASSYGGETQYF. DNA for the CDR3: TGTGCCAGCAGTTACGGTGGGGAGACCCAGTACTTC.

This CDR3 reads CASSFQDRDHEQYF. In nucleotides, the CDR3 is TGTGCCAGCAGTTTCCAGGACAGGGACCACGAGCAGTACTTC. J is TRBJ2-7 and V is TRBV28; 8 bases fit TRBD1. Germline V gene sequence: CDR1 MDHEN, CDR2 SYDVKM. V lost 3 bases to trimming and J lost 5 bases; unmatched junction nucleotides: 6. The CDR3 is 14 amino acids.

This clone was counted a single time. The chain joins TRBV19 to TRBJ2-6, with 7 bases fitting TRBD1. The CDR3 totals 15 residues. CDR1 is LNHDA, CDR2 SQIVND, per germline (reference sequence). V gave up 7 bases and J gave up 2 bases; unmatched junction bases: 5. In DNA form, the CDR3 reads TGTGCCAGTACCCTTGACAGGGCTGGGGCCAACGTCCTGACTTTC. The encoded protein is CASTLDRAGANVLTF.

The genes are TRBV7-8 and TRBJ2-5; 9 bases agree with TRBD2. CDR3 size: 16 residues. Germline V lookup: CDR1 SGHVS, CDR2 FQNEAQ. V gave up 1 base and J gave up 0 bases; unmatched junction bases: 3. DNA of the CDR3: TGTGCCAGCAGCTTAGGTCTAGCGGGGAACCAAGAGACCCAGTACTTC. Amino acids: CASSLGLAGNQETQYF.

In its sample, this clone was seen once. This rearrangement joins TRBV29-1 to TRBJ1-4; 10 bases match TRBD1. The V gene end was trimmed by 6 bases and the J gene end by 7 bases; junction bases not matched to a gene: 8. In germline, CDR1 is SQVTM, CDR2 ANQGSEA. The CDR3 is made up of 14 amino acids. In DNA, the CDR3 is TGCAGCGTCGATGGGACAGGGGATGGTGAAAAACTGTTTTTT. It specifies CSVDGTGDGEKLFF.

The chain combines TRBV27 with TRBJ2-5, with D possibly called TRBD1 or TRBD2 (6 bases each). From germline, CDR1 is MNHEY and CDR2 SMNVEV (reference sequence). V was clipped by 8 bases and J by 5 bases, with 18 bases between them. This CDR3 has 14 residues. CDR3 bases: TGTGCCAGCGGCCGGAATCGGGGGCAGGAGACCCAGTACTTC. Its translation is CASGRNRGQETQYF.

CDR3 bases: TGTGCCAGCAGCGTACATGGAAACACCATATATTTT. This translates into CASSVHGNTIYF. The V gene is TRBV9, the J gene TRBJ1-3; D gene ambiguous. The CDR3 loop spans 12 amino acids. The V gene's germline CDR1 is SGDLS and CDR2 YYNGEE. Trimming stripped 1 base from V and 3 bases from J, with 2 bases between.